Listed below are T cell receptor beta chains from one sample, sequenced in a study of T cells in narcolepsy. Libraries were prepared by immunoSEQ multiplex PCR; TCRdb keeps only in-frame clonotypes and omits some of them. The table lists about 25,000 clones, about 80% of them singletons. The sample taken for sequencing was CD45RA- memory CD4+ T cells from PBMCs. These receptors were obtained from a human donor with narcolepsy. Each CDR3 is given with its conserved first and last residue. A D gene is named only where the DNA matches it firmly. Not every row has a clone size; where given, it reads once, few, many or a size class.

v_gene	j_gene	abundance	d_gene	CDR3nt	CDR3aa
TRBV6-1	TRBJ2-4	.	.	TGTGCCAGCAGAGCGGCCGGGACCTGGGAGGAGTACTTC	CASRAAGTWEEYF
TRBV15	TRBJ2-2	.	.	TGTGCCACCAGCAGAGACCCCCTAAGGAGGACAAAGAACACCGGGGAGCTGTTTTTT	CATSRDPLRRTKNTGELFF
TRBV2	TRBJ2-1	.	TRBD2	TGTGCCAGCAGTTCCTCCCGGGGTGCGGGAGAGGAGCAGTTCTTC	CASSSSRGAGEEQFF
TRBV28	TRBJ2-3	few	TRBD2	TGTGCCAGCAGGGCGACTAGCGGGTTCGCAGATACGCAGTATTTT	CASRATSGFADTQYF
TRBV28	TRBJ1-3	.	.	TGTGCCAGCAGTCCCACAGGGTCTTACGGAAACACCATATATTTT	CASSPTGSYGNTIYF
TRBV5-1	TRBJ2-7	few	.	TGCGCCAGCGGCCACGGGACGGAGGAACTGCAGTACTTC	CASGHGTEELQYF
TRBV19	TRBJ1-5	.	.	TGTGCCAGCAACTACGGGACCCTACTCAATCAGCCCCAGCATTTT	CASNYGTLLNQPQHF
TRBV5-5	TRBJ2-7	few	TRBD1	TGTGCCAGCAGCCCCGCTGGTAGACAGGGGGGGTACGAGCAGTACTTC	CASSPAGRQGGYEQYF
TRBV30	TRBJ1-6	.	.	TGTGCCTGGACCCTAAGCCGGAATTCACCCCTCCACTTT	CAWTLSRNSPLHF
TRBV14	TRBJ1-6	.	.	TGTGCCAGCACAGCCGGGAATTATAATTCACCCCTCCACTTT	CASTAGNYNSPLHF
TRBV7-2	TRBJ2-7	.	TRBD1	TGTGCCAGCTTGGCCGGGACAGGGGCCACGGAGCAGTACTTC	CASLAGTGATEQYF
TRBV18	TRBJ1-6	.	.	TGTGCCAGCTCACCACCGAACAGGTCTCAGGGTTCACCCCTCCACTTT	CASSPPNRSQGSPLHF
TRBV5-1	TRBJ2-1	.	.	TGCGCCAGCAGCCCCTTTCCCTCCAATGAGCAGTTCTTC	CASSPFPSNEQFF
TRBV7-2	TRBJ2-5	.	.	TGTGCCAGCACCAATGAGCCCGAGACCCAGTACTTC	CASTNEPETQYF
TRBV4-2	TRBJ1-1	.	TRBD1	TGTGCCAGCAGCCAAAGCCAAGGGACAGGGGCCATGAACACTGAAGCTTTCTTT	CASSQSQGTGAMNTEAFF
TRBV28	TRBJ2-7	few	TRBD2	TGTGCCAGCAGTTTATGGAAGCTAGCGGGAGGGCCGGGGGAGCAGTACTTC	CASSLWKLAGGPGEQYF
TRBV9	TRBJ2-7	.	.	TGTGCCAGCAGCGGGGGAAGGGGAATTTCCTACGAGCAGTACTTC	CASSGGRGISYEQYF
TRBV7-6	TRBJ2-5	.	TRBD2	TGTGCCAGCAGCTTCGCGTCTAGCGGGTCCCAAGAGACCCAGTACTTC	CASSFASSGSQETQYF
TRBV5-1	TRBJ1-2	.	.	TGCGCCAGCAGCTTGGGAACAGGGTATGGCTACACCTTC	CASSLGTGYGYTF
TRBV6-5	TRBJ2-5	.	.	TGTGCCAGCAGTGTGGACATCTTTGGGGAATCGACCCAGTACTTC	CASSVDIFGESTQYF
TRBV5-4	TRBJ1-4	few	.	TGTGCCAGCAGCACCCAGGGGAGCTCTAATGAAAAACTGTTTTTT	CASSTQGSSNEKLFF
TRBV19	TRBJ1-5	.	TRBD1	TGTGCCAGTAGTAGGTGGGACAGGGGCAATCAGCCCCAGCATTTT	CASSRWDRGNQPQHF
TRBV4-2	TRBJ1-1	.	.	TGTGCCAGCAGCCAGGTGGGATTACTCGGGAGGTTTATTACTGAAGCTTTCTTT	CASSQVGLLGRFITEAFF
TRBV18	TRBJ1-3	once	.	TGTGCCAGCTCACCCTCAGGATCAAGCCCTGGAAACACCATATATTTT	CASSPSGSSPGNTIYF
TRBV2	TRBJ2-1	.	.	TGTGCCAGCGCGATGGGGGAGGGACATTACAATGAGCAGTTCTTC	CASAMGEGHYNEQFF
TRBV6-1	TRBJ2-2	.	.	TGTGCCAGCCGTCTGGCCGGGGAGCTGTTTTTT	CASRLAGELFF
TRBV5-1	TRBJ2-1	.	.	TGCGCCAGCAGTGAAGGTGGGACTTATGAGCAGTTCTTC	CASSEGGTYEQFF
TRBV6-5	TRBJ1-1	.	.	TGTGCCAGCAGTTCGACCGTGGGCACTGAAGCTTTCTTT	CASSSTVGTEAFF
TRBV5-1	TRBJ2-3	once	.	TGCGCCAGCAGCTTGGGCTACGGGGATACGCAGTATTTT	CASSLGYGDTQYF
TRBV6-5	TRBJ2-7	.	.	TGTGCCAGCAGTTACTCGGGAAGGTTGAGCTACGAGCAGTACTTC	CASSYSGRLSYEQYF
TRBV28	TRBJ2-5	.	.	TGTGCCAGCAGTTTTTCACTCCTCATACCCCCGGACAGCCCCATACAAGAGACCCAGTACTTC	CASSFSLLIPPDSPIQETQYF
TRBV6-5	TRBJ1-2	.	TRBD1	TGTGCCAGCAGTCACAGGGGGTCGAGGAGCTACACCTTC	CASSHRGSRSYTF
TRBV7-2	TRBJ2-1	once	TRBD2	TGTGCCAGCAGCCAGGGACTAGCGGGGCTAAGCTCCTACAATGAGCAGTTCTTC	CASSQGLAGLSSYNEQFF
TRBV11-2	TRBJ2-7	.	.	TGTGCCAGCTTGGGGGTATCCTACGAGCAGTACTTC	CASLGVSYEQYF
TRBV5-5	TRBJ1-2	.	.	TGTGCCAGCAGGGCTGCCGGGACCAACTTTAACTATGGCTACACCTTC	CASRAAGTNFNYGYTF
TRBV5-6	TRBJ2-7	.	.	TGTGCCAGCAGCCCAATAGCGGCACCCTACGAGCAGTACTTC	CASSPIAAPYEQYF
TRBV28	TRBJ2-3	.	TRBD1	TGTGCCAGCAGTTTAGCCTCCGGGACAGGGGCAGATACGCAGTATTTT	CASSLASGTGADTQYF
TRBV28	TRBJ2-3	.	TRBD2	TGTGCCAGCAGTTTAGGGGACCGACTAGCGGGGGTCCCTAGACTCACAGATACGCAGTATTTT	CASSLGDRLAGVPRLTDTQYF
TRBV6-5	TRBJ1-6	.	.	TGTGCCAGCAGTCCACGACCGAACGGGAAGTCACCCCTCCACTTT	CASSPRPNGKSPLHF
TRBV6-1	TRBJ2-1	once	TRBD1	TGTGCCAGCACCTCCGGGACAGCCTCGTCAAATGAGCAGTTCTTC	CASTSGTASSNEQFF
TRBV5-6	TRBJ1-1	.	.	TGTGCCAGCAGCTGGGAGGTTTCGAACACTGAAGCTTTCTTT	CASSWEVSNTEAFF
TRBV9	TRBJ1-2	.	.	TGTGCCAGCAGCGTAGAAGGAGGATACTATGGCTACACCTTC	CASSVEGGYYGYTF
TRBV18	TRBJ1-4	.	.	TGTGCCAGCTCACCTAGACACCGCGAAAAACTGTTTTTT	CASSPRHREKLFF
TRBV7-9	TRBJ2-7	.	.	TGTGCCGGCCGGGCCAAGGGGTCTTACGAGCAGTACTTC	CAGRAKGSYEQYF
TRBV13	TRBJ1-2	.	TRBD1	TGTGCCAGCAGCTTAAATCAGGGGGTGGACTATGGCTACACCTTC	CASSLNQGVDYGYTF
TRBV13	TRBJ2-5	.	TRBD2	TGTGCCAGCAGCCCCTCCTCCGGACTAGCGGGGTCAGAGACCCAGTACTTC	CASSPSSGLAGSETQYF
TRBV21-1	TRBJ1-2	.	.	TGTGCCAGCGACTCGCGGGGCAGGGAAGGAGGCTACACCTTC	CASDSRGREGGYTF
TRBV7-2	TRBJ2-2	.	.	TGTGCCAGCAGCCCGGGGTCCGCAATTGGGGGAGAAACCGGGGAGCTGTTTTTT	CASSPGSAIGGETGELFF
TRBV11-2	TRBJ2-1	.	TRBD1	TGTGCCAGCAGCTCCCTGGGACAGACAAATGAGCAGTTCTTC	CASSSLGQTNEQFF
TRBV7-3	TRBJ2-7	.	TRBD1	TGTGCCAGCAGCTCTAAAGCGACAGGGCGAAGCGAGCAGTACTTC	CASSSKATGRSEQYF
TRBV18	TRBJ1-3	.	.	TGTGCCAGCTCACCGCCCCTCCGTTCAAGTGGAAACACCATATATTTT	CASSPPLRSSGNTIYF
TRBV5-1	TRBJ2-5	.	TRBD2	TGCGCCAGCACGGGGGGAGGGGCCGCAGAGACCCAGTACTTC	CASTGGGAAETQYF
TRBV11-3	TRBJ2-7	.	.	TGTGCCAGCCAGAGAAACAGTGATACCTACGAGCAGTACTTC	CASQRNSDTYEQYF
TRBV27	TRBJ1-1	few	.	TGTGCCAGCAGTTTACAGTCGAACACTGAAGCTTTCTTT	CASSLQSNTEAFF